This T cell receptor (beta chain) was captured in a study of identical twins (dated by TCRdb to the mid-2010s). For the study in its entirety: To test whether fetal clonotypes persist, this study deep-sequenced TCR alpha and beta repertoires from monozygotic twins, from unrelated adults of various ages, and from cord blood. To rule out contamination, replicate twin experiments were performed at different times with different library preparation protocols. Summary of the overall study and its limitations: Excess twin sharing in beta out-of-frame sequences was weaker because fewer shared sequences lowered the signal-to-noise ratio. In monozygotic twins, recombination models systematically underestimated out-of-frame TCR alpha sharing, but the models matched the sharing seen between unrelated individuals. Invariant T cells such as MAIT and iNKT could partly confound zero-insertion analyses, though diverse VJ usage argued against this for most clonotypes. Fewer insertions were carried by abundant cord blood beta clonotypes, a similar but weaker trend appeared in young adult naive repertoires, and no such trend appeared in memory repertoires. Out-of-frame TCR alpha sequences shared between twins showed an excess of low generation-probability sequences compared with coincidental sharing between unrelated individuals. Because the same donors could not be followed over many years, the conclusions depended on cross-sectional statistical analysis.

The CDR3 runs 14 residues from the cysteine to the phenylalanine. Only the CDR3 region is kept as DNA, spanning 42 bases read in frame from base 1. In the germline V gene, CDR1 corresponds to MNHEY and CDR2 to SVGAGI. The receptor library was made with 5' RACE. Sequencing relied on an Illumina HiSeq 2000. Template switching introduced a universal primer binding site; the final cDNA contained a unique molecular identifier, enabling accurate counting of TCR cDNA molecules. Specific primers in the conserved constant-segment region were used to synthesize first-strand cDNA for TCR alpha and beta chains. To control for contamination, every cDNA library carried two barcodes: a SMART-Mk sample barcode plus Illumina barcodes. Two successive PCR steps introduced TruSeq adapter sequences along with Illumina sample barcodes. The Illumina HiSeq platform was used with custom primers to sequence TCR alpha and beta cDNA libraries. The paper's processing steps were these. Unique molecular identifiers were extracted from raw reads with MiGEC, and CDR3 positions were determined with MiXCR. For each individual, recombination models were inferred using an EM algorithm with the repgenHMM and IGoR tools. Shared clonotype analysis was performed with the tcR package in R, normalizing sharing by the product of cloneset sizes. Out-of-frame nonproductive sequences were analyzed to study raw recombination free of thymic and clonal selection effects. TCRdb redid the processing of the public reads, applying fastp at Q25 and MiXCR, and retained in-frame beta chains. Here each entry gathers all rows of one CDR3 protein and keeps the most common genes and DNA. The V and J calls reflect TCRdb's pipeline rather than the authors' work. Counted in this sample were about 240,000 distinct CDR3 sequences; roughly 10% of them appeared once. Roughly 10% of the sample lies in the top ten.

Every donor was a healthy Caucasian. Using Miltenyi CD45RO+ enrichment and human naive T-cell isolation kits, memory (CD45RO+) and naive T cells were isolated from PBMC. The sample holds a few counts of this clonotype. It lacks a known antigen. A junction end diverges from the germline sequence, so it may reflect a read error. The sequence was obtained from a man aged 50 to 60 in good health. This chain is built from TRBV6-5 and TRBJ2-7; the D gene is perhaps TRBD1, on 5 matching bases. The sequencing input was memory T cells sorted from blood. The cell subset or site label for this specimen denotes: CD45RO+ enriched T cells. This receptor carries the CDR3 CASSYSTGTYEQYF. The bases read TGTGCCAGCAGTTACTCAACAGGTACCTATGAGCAGTACTTC.